This T cell receptor beta chain originates from a study of breast tumors, draining lymph nodes, adjacent tissues. Using its own MiXCR run on the multiplex PCR reads, TCRdb lists one record per CDR3 protein. The sample includes roughly 80,000 distinct CDR3 sequences, approximately 20% of them seen just once. This clonotype was seen repeatedly, ten times or more. Its antigen is unidentified. Germline CDR1 and CDR2: MGHDK and SYGVNS. The CDR3 contains 15 residues. Trimming shortened V by 4 bases and J by 6 bases, and 13 bases separated the two germline ends. Breast cancer patients provided tissue from their axillary draining lymph nodes. Notes on the study in general: Tumor T cell lymph node origin was a supported hypothesis, not proven. Compared with lymph nodes, tumors were less diverse; compared with nontumor tissue, more. Compared with basal-like, luminal-like tumors shared significantly more repertoire with nontumor tissue.

The chain recombines TRBV25-1 with TRBJ1-6; possible D gene TRBD1, 6 bases. The sample consisted of axillary lymph node tissue. This TCR was recovered from a female donor with breast cancer. Some clones in this sample may be carry-over from other donors' samples. CDR3 sequence: CASSASGQINSPLHF. The DNA for the CDR3 is TGTGCCAGCAGTGCCTCAGGACAGATTAATTCACCCCTCCACTTT.